This T cell receptor (beta chain) was found in a study of T-cell reconstitution after alpha-beta-depleted transplantation in children. This clonotype was counted ten times or more. Unique molecular identifiers were built into the TCRbeta library. MiXCR, run by TCRdb on the PCR reads, gives a single entry per CDR3 protein. The data contain tens of thousands of distinct CDR3 sequences, over 4.5% of them seen just once; the ten biggest clones take up about 30%. Trimming took 1 base from V and 1 from J, leaving 7 bases between them. The CDR3 runs 14 residues. Germline V gene lookup returns CDR1 LGHNA and CDR2 YNFKEQ.

Sequencing used PBMCs, mostly from graft donor cells, obtained 60 days after TCRalphabeta/CD19-depleted stem cell transplant. This receptor was obtained from a female patient under 10 years old who had a stem cell transplant for aplastic anemia, so the T cells may come from the graft donor. The chain joins TRBV4-2 to TRBJ1-1; D possibly corresponds to TRBD1 (5 bases). CDR3: CASSQGGGNTEAFF. CDR3 DNA: TGTGCCAGCAGCCAAGGTGGGGGGAACACTGAAGCTTTCTTT.